The 21 T cell receptor beta chains listed next were all sequenced from one sample in a study of blood T cell repertoires in COVID-19 (dated by TCRdb to about 2020). Library preparation used the immunoSEQ multiplex PCR assay. TCRdb took over this immuneACCESS table, retaining in-frame rearrangements with V and J assigned. Such tables are incomplete; in checked studies, under half of the missing clones stem from an unresolved V gene, and the remainder is unexplained. The sample table lists 250,000 or so clones, less than 90% of them with a count of one. Roughly 5.8% of the sample rests with the top ten. Specimen: peripheral blood. Receptor source: a man aged 60-69 years with acute or convalescent COVID-19.

The chain has TRBV3-1 (or the pseudogene TRBV3-2) and TRBJ2-4; 7 positions agree with TRBD2. J gave up 0 bases and V 1 base, and 3 bases lay outside the gene matches. The CDR3 covers 16 residues. Looked up from germline, CDR1 is LGHDT and CDR2 is YNNKEL (reference sequence). The CDR3 DNA follows: TGTGCCAGCAGCCAAGGCAGCGGGGTAGCCAAAAACATTCAGTACTTC. Residues: CASSQGSGVAKNIQYF.

The chain couples TRBV6-6 to TRBJ2-7, with 10 bases identical to TRBD1. CDR3 size: 14 residues. The junction had 9 bases not matched to a gene; V was cut back by 7 bases and J by 6 bases. The germline V gene encodes CDR1 MNHNY and CDR2 SVGAGI (reference sequence). The CDR3 spells CASNGQGVKGEQYF. CDR3 nucleotide sequence: TGTGCCAGCAATGGACAGGGGGTTAAGGGCGAGCAGTACTTC.

This sequence joins TRBV5-1 and TRBJ2-1; 8 nucleotides line up with TRBD2. Germline V gene data show CDR1 as SGHRS and CDR2 as YFSETQ. The CDR3 is made up of 14 amino acids. Trimming took 1 base from V and 5 from J; bases not matched to a gene: 2. As DNA, the CDR3 is TGCGCCAGCAGCTTGACTAGCGGACACAATGAGCAGTTCTTC. Protein: CASSLTSGHNEQFF.

This clone was detected ten times or more. V gene TRBV19 combines with J gene TRBJ1-1; the D is unclear. Germline loops: CDR1 LNHDA, CDR2 SQIVND (reference sequence). The CDR3 loop spans 13 amino acids. V lost 4 bases to trimming and J lost 0 bases, with 6 bases between them. CDR3 protein: CASSNNLNTEAFF. The CDR3 DNA sequence: TGTGCCAGTAGTAACAACCTGAACACTGAAGCTTTCTTT.

This rearrangement joins TRBV25-1 to TRBJ1-5; TRBD1 matches 7 bases. The CDR3 covers 16 residues. Germline trimming cut 2 bases from V and 2 bases from J; bases unmatched to any gene: 6. The V gene's germline CDR1 is MGHDK and CDR2 SYGVNS. CDR3 coding DNA: TGTGCCAGCAGTGAACAGGGGGTCGGTGGCAATCAGCCCCAGCATTTT. Translating it yields CASSEQGVGGNQPQHF.

This clone was found once. The chain employs TRBV15 and TRBJ2-1; TRBD2 agrees at 7 bases. Germline CDR1 LNHNV, CDR2 YYDKDF (reference sequence). The V segment lost 0 bases and the J segment 1 base; nucleotides outside the gene matches: 12. The CDR3 runs 19 residues. The CDR3 sequence: CATSRDLASGQASYNEQFF. The CDR3 nucleotides read TGTGCCACCAGCAGAGATCTGGCTAGCGGCCAGGCGTCCTACAATGAGCAGTTCTTC.

The chain joins TRBV3-1 (or the pseudogene TRBV3-2) to TRBJ1-2; 9 positions agree with TRBD1. Germline values: CDR1 LGHDT, CDR2 YNNKEL (reference sequence). Trimming cost V 1 base and J 5 bases; bases outside gene matches: 5. The length of the CDR3 is 15 residues. The CDR3 DNA sequence: TGTGCCAGCAGCCAAGGAACAGGGGGCATGTATGGCTACACCTTC. Amino acid sequence: CASSQGTGGMYGYTF.

V usage is TRBV7-2 and J usage is TRBJ1-5; a possible D gene is TRBD1 (6 bases). The CDR3 sequence is 14 residues long. Trimming removed 3 bases at V and 3 bases at J, with 9 bases between. Germline CDR1 is SGHTA and CDR2 is FQGNSA. The DNA for the CDR3 is TGTGCCAGCAGCTTGGGACACCTCAATCAGCCCCAGCATTTT. Translating gives CASSLGHLNQPQHF.

This chain joins TRBV7-2 and TRBJ1-1; the D gene is possibly TRBD1 (5 bases). The CDR3 loop spans 15 amino acids. V was clipped by 8 bases and J by 3 bases, with 19 bases between them. Germline V gene data show CDR1 as SGHTA and CDR2 as FQGNSA. The DNA of the CDR3 is TGTGCCAGCGGAAGGAGACAGCCAGATCACACTGAAGCTTTCTTT. This translates into CASGRRQPDHTEAFF.

This chain uses TRBV14 with TRBJ2-3; 9 positions match TRBD2. Trimming cost V 7 bases and J 0 bases; bases outside gene matches: 5. Germline lookup yields CDR1 SGHDN and CDR2 FVKESK. This CDR3 region has 15 residues. The CDR3 region is CASTLGTSSTDTQYF. CDR3 nucleotide sequence: TGTGCCAGCACCCTGGGGACTAGCAGCACAGATACGCAGTATTTT.

The V and J genes are TRBV7-2 and TRBJ2-1, with TRBD2 identical over 13 bases. Germline CDR1 and CDR2: SGHTA and FQGNSA. V lost 0 bases to trimming and J lost 5 bases; unmatched junction nucleotides: 1. CDR3 size: 16 residues. In nucleotides, the CDR3 is TGTGCCAGCAGCTTAGCGGGGACTAGCGGGAACAATGAGCAGTTCTTC. Amino acid sequence: CASSLAGTSGNNEQFF.

The chain employs TRBV6-4 and TRBJ1-1, with D perhaps matching TRBD1 (6 bases). The CDR3 has 14 residues. CDR1 and CDR2 from the germline V gene are MRHNA and SNTAGT. V lost 5 bases to trimming and J lost 0 bases, with 10 bases between them. Here the CDR3 reads CASSLDSLNTEAFF. The CDR3 DNA sequence: TGTGCCAGCAGTTTGGACAGTTTGAACACTGAAGCTTTCTTT.

The chain couples TRBV5-1 to TRBJ1-3; 9 bases are a match to TRBD1. The germline gives CDR1 SGHRS, CDR2 YFSETQ. J lost 0 bases, V lost 0 bases, and 7 bases had no gene match. CDR3 size: 18 residues. The CDR3 DNA follows: TGCGCCAGCAGCTTGGGAGGGACAGGGCCCATCTCTGGAAACACCATATATTTT. It specifies CASSLGGTGPISGNTIYF.

The CDR3 sequence: CSVELGGSTDTQYF. As DNA, the CDR3 is TGCAGCGTTGAATTGGGAGGGAGTACAGATACGCAGTATTTT. The chain carries TRBV29-1 and TRBJ2-3; 7 positions match TRBD2. There are 14 residues in the CDR3. V lost 2 bases and J lost 3; bases outside the gene matches: 5. In germline, CDR1 is SQVTM, CDR2 ANQGSEA.

The chain recombines TRBV27 with TRBJ1-2; D is possibly TRBD1 (5 bases). CDR1 is MNHEY and CDR2 is SMNVEV in the germline V gene (reference sequence). V lost 11 bases to trimming and J lost 4 bases, with 17 bases between them. The CDR3 is made up of 13 amino acids. The CDR3 reads CAARGGRSYGYTF. DNA for the CDR3: TGTGCCGCCCGGGGGGGAAGGTCCTATGGCTACACCTTC.

This clone came up once. This chain joins TRBV19 and TRBJ2-5, with a tentative D call TRBD1 (6 bases). Trimming took 5 bases from V and 3 from J, leaving 13 bases between them. Germline V gene lookup returns CDR1 LNHDA and CDR2 SQIVND (reference sequence). The CDR3 has 14 amino acids. The CDR3: CASSFSGTKETQYF. The DNA for the CDR3 is TGTGCCAGTAGTTTTTCCGGGACAAAAGAGACCCAGTACTTC.

The chain carries TRBV12-3 or TRBV12-4 and TRBJ2-7; possible D gene TRBD1, 5 bases. Trimming left V 8 bases short and J 3 bases short, with 11 bases between. There are 12 residues in the CDR3. The CDR3 coding sequence is TGTGCCAGCGGTGGGCAGGGCTACGAGCAGTACTTC. Translation gives CASGGQGYEQYF.

This clone was seen once. V is TRBV28 and J is TRBJ1-6, with D perhaps TRBD1 (5 bases). In germline, CDR1 is MDHEN, CDR2 SYDVKM. Trimming took 7 bases from V and 9 from J, leaving 22 bases between them. The CDR3 is 16 amino acids. The CDR3 nucleotides are TGTGCCAGCAACCCGCTGCTCGGGGGGGAGACTTCACCCCTCCACTTT. Translating gives CASNPLLGGETSPLHF.

The gene calls are TRBV6-5 and TRBJ1-6, with 7 bases lining up with TRBD1. Per germline, CDR1 MNHEY and CDR2 SVGAGI. The CDR3 extends over 13 amino acids. Trimming removed 7 bases from V and 6 bases from J; junction bases left unmatched: 3. The CDR3 is CASTGQPNSPLHF. CDR3 DNA: TGTGCCAGCACGGGACAGCCTAATTCACCCCTCCACTTT.

The rearrangement uses TRBV6-5 and TRBJ2-3; D remains ambiguous. This CDR3 has 12 residues. Germline-derived CDR1 and CDR2 are MNHEY and SVGAGI. The ends were cut back, 6 bases at V and 3 bases at J, with 7 bases in the middle. CDR3 sequence (DNA): TGTGCCAGCAGCTCCGCGACAGATACGCAGTATTTT. This encodes CASSSATDTQYF.

DNA for the CDR3: TGTGCCAGTAGTGCAACGCCGGGACAGGGGAGAACTGGAAACACCATATATTTT. Its protein is CASSATPGQGRTGNTIYF. The chain is built from TRBV19 and TRBJ1-3; TRBD1 agrees at 10 bases. The CDR3 consists of 18 residues. V dropped 5 bases and J dropped 2; count of bases not matched to a gene: 12. Germline lookup yields CDR1 LNHDA and CDR2 SQIVND (reference sequence).